The entry that follows covers one T cell receptor (beta chain) sequence. Its target is not known. This CDR3 has 13 residues. Germline loops: CDR1 SQVTM, CDR2 ANQGSEA. This record belongs to a study of monozygotic twins with inflammatory bowel disease. General study findings and limits: Varying immunosuppressive regimens may have increased patient repertoire variability.

TCRdb re-called the 5' RACE reads and catalogs CDR3 proteins one per entry, DNA excluded. The sample data list 200,000 to 250,000 distinct CDR3 sequences. The J gene is TRBJ1-4, the V gene TRBV29-1. This TCR came from a human donor with ulcerative colitis or Crohn's disease, or a healthy co-twin of an affected twin (not recorded which). The sequenced material came from blood. CDR3 amino acids: CSGVDATNEKLFF. Full variable domain (rest looked up from reference TRBV29-1 and TRBJ1-4): SAVISQKPSRDICQRGTSLTIQCQVDSQVTMMFWYRQQPGQSLTLIATANQGSEATYESGFVIDKFPISRPNLTFSTLTVSNMSPEDSSIYLCSGVDATNEKLFFGSGTQLSVL.